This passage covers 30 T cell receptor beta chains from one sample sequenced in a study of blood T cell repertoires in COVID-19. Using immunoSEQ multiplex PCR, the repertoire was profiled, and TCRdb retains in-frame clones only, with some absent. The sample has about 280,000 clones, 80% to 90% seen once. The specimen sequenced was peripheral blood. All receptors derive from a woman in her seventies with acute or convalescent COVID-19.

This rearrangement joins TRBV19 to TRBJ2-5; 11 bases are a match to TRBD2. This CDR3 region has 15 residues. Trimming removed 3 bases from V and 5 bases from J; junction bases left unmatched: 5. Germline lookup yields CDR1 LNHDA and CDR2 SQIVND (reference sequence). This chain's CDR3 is CASSMVTSGVETQYF. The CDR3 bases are TGTGCCAGTAGTATGGTGACTAGCGGGGTTGAGACCCAGTACTTC.

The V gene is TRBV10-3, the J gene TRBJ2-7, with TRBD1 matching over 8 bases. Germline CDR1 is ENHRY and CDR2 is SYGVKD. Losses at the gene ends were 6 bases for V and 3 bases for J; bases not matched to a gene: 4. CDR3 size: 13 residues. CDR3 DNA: TGTGCCATCAGGGAGGGACAGGTCTACGAGCAGTACTTC. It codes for CAIREGQVYEQYF.

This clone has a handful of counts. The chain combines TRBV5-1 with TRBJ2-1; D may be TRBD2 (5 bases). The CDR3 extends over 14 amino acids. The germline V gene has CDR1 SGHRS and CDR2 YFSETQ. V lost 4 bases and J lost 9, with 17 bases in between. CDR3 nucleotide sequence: TGCGCCAGCAGCCCGTCACAAGTCCGGGGTGAGCAGTTCTTC. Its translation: CASSPSQVRGEQFF.

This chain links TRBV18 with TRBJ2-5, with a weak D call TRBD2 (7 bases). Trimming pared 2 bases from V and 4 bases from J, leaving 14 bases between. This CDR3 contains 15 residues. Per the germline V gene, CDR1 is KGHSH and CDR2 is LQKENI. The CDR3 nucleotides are TGTGCCAGCTCACCAGGGGGGGGGCGACGAGAGACCCAGTACTTC. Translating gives CASSPGGGRRETQYF.

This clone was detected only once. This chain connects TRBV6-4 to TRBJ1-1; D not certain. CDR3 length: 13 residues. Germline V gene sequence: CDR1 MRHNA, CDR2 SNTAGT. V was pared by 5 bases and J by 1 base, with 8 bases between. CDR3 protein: CASSSKTNTEAFF. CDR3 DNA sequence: TGTGCCAGCAGTAGCAAAACGAACACTGAAGCTTTCTTT.

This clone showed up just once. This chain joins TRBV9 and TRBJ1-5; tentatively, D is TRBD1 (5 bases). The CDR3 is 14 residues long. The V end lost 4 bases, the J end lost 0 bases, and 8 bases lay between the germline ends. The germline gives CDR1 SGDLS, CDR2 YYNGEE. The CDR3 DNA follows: TGTGCCAGCAGCCAGACAGATAGCAATCAGCCCCAGCATTTT. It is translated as CASSQTDSNQPQHF.

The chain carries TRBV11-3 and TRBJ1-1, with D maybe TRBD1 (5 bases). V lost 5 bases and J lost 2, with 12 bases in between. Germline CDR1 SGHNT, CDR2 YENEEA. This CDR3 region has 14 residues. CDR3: CASSPTAINTEAFF. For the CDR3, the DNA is TGTGCCAGCAGCCCGACAGCTATCAACACTGAAGCTTTCTTT.

DNA for the CDR3: TGTGCCACCAGCAGAGATCGGGGGGCCGGGGAGCTGTTTTTT. As protein: CATSRDRGAGELFF. The chain couples TRBV15 to TRBJ2-2; 7 nucleotides agree with TRBD2. Germline lookup yields CDR1 LNHNV and CDR2 YYDKDF (reference sequence). The CDR3 runs to 14 residues. Germline trimming cut 0 bases from V and 6 bases from J; bases unmatched to any gene: 1.

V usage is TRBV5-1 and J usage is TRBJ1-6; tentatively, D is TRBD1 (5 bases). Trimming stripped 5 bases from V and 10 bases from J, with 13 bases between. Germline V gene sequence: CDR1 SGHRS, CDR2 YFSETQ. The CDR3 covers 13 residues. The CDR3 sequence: CASSGSGLSPLHF. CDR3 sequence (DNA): TGCGCCAGCAGTGGATCGGGACTGTCACCCCTCCACTTT.

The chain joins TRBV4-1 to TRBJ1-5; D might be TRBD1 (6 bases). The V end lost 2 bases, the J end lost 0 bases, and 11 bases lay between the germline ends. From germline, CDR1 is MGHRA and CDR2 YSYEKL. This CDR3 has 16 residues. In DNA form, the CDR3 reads TGCGCCAGCAGCCAACCCACAGGGCATAGCAATCAGCCCCAGCATTTT. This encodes CASSQPTGHSNQPQHF.

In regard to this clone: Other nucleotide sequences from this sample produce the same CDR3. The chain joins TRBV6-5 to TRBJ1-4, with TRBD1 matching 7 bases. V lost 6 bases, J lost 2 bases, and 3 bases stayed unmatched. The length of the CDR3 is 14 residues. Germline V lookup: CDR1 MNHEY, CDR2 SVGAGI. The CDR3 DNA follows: TGTGCCAGCAGGTCGACAGGGACTAATGAAAAACTGTTTTTT. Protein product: CASRSTGTNEKLFF.

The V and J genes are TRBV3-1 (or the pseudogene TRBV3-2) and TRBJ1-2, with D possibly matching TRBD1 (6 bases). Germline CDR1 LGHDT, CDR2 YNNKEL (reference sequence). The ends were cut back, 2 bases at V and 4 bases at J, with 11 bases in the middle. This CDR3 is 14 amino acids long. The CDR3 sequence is CASSQPKGVYGYTF. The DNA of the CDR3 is TGTGCCAGCAGCCAACCCAAGGGGGTCTATGGCTACACCTTC.

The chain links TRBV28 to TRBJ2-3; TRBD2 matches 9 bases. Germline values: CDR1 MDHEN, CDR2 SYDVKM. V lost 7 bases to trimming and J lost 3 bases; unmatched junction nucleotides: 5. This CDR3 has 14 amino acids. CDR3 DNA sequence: TGTGCCAGCAATAGGCGGGGGGGAACAGATACGCAGTATTTT. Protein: CASNRRGGTDTQYF.

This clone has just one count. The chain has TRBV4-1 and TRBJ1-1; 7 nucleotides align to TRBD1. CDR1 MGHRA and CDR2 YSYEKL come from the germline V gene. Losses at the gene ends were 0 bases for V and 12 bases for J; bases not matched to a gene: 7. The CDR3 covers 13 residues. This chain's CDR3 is CASSQEGQGVTFF. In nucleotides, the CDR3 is TGCGCCAGCAGCCAAGAAGGGCAGGGGGTAACTTTCTTT.

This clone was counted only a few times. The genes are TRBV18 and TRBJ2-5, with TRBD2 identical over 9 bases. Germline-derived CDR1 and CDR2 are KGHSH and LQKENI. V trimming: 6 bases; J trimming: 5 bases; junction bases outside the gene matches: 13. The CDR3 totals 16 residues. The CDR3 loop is CASSPERGAPRETQYF. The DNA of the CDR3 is TGTGCCAGCTCCCCGGAGCGGGGGGCCCCTCGGGAGACCCAGTACTTC.

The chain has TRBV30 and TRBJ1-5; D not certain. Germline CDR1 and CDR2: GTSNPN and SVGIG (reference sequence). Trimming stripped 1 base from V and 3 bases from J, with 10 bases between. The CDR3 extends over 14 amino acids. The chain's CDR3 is CAWSDTNVNQPQHF. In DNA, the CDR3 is TGTGCCTGGAGTGACACGAACGTCAATCAGCCCCAGCATTTT. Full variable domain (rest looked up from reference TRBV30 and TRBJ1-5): SQTIHQWPATLVQPVGSPLSLECTVEGTSNPNLYWYRQAAGRGLQLLFYSVGIGQISSEVPQNLSASRPQDRQFILSSKKLLLSDSGFYLCAWSDTNVNQPQHFGDGTRLSIL.

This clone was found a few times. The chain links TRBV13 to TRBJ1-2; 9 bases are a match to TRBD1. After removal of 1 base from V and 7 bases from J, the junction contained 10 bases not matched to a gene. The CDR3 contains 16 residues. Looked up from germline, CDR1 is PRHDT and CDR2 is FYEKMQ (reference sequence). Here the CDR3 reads CASSLAVTGGKSGYTF. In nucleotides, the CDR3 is TGTGCCAGCAGCTTAGCGGTGACAGGGGGAAAGAGTGGCTACACCTTC.

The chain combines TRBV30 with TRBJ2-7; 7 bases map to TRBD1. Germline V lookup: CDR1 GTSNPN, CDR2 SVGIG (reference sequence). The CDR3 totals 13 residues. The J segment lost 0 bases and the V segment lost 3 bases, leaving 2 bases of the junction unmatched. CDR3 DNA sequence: TGTGCCTGGAGGACAGGGTCCTCCTACGAGCAGTACTTC. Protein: CAWRTGSSYEQYF.

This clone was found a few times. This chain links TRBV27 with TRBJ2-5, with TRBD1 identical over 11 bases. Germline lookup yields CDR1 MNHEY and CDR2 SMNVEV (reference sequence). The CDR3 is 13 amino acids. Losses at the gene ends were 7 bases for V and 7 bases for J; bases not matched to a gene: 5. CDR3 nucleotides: TGTGCCAGCATCGGACAGGGGGCTTTGACCCAGTACTTC. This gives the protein CASIGQGALTQYF.

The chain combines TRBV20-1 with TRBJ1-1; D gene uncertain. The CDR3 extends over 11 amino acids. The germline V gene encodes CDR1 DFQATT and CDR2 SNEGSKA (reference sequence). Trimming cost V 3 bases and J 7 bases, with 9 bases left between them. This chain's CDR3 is CSASRQREAFF. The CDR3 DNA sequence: TGCAGTGCTAGTCGTCAGCGTGAAGCTTTCTTT.

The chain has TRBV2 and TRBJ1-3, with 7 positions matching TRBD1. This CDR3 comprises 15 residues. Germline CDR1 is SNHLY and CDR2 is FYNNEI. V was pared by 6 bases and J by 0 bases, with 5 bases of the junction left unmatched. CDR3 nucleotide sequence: TGTGCCAGCAGGGACAGGTCGTTCTCTGGAAACACCATATATTTT. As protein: CASRDRSFSGNTIYF.

This CDR3 is CASREERDSPLHF. CDR3 nucleotides: TGCGCCAGCCGTGAAGAGCGGGATTCACCCCTCCACTTT. V and J are TRBV5-1 and TRBJ1-6; D remains unclear. Trimming removed 7 bases from V and 8 bases from J, with 13 bases in between. Germline lookup yields CDR1 SGHRS and CDR2 YFSETQ. The CDR3 runs to 13 residues.

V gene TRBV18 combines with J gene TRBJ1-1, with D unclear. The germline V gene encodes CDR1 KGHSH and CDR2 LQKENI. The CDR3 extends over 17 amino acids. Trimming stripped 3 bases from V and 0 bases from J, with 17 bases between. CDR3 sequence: CASSPRLPAMMNTEAFF. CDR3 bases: TGTGCCAGCTCACCTAGACTTCCAGCCATGATGAACACTGAAGCTTTCTTT.

CDR3 sequence reads: CASSVRPGQTYSPLHF. The CDR3 DNA follows: TGCGCCAGCAGCGTACGCCCCGGACAGACTTATTCACCCCTCCACTTT. V and J are TRBV5-1 and TRBJ1-6; D possibly corresponds to TRBD1 (6 bases). V was pared by 4 bases and J by 8 bases, with 19 bases between. There are 16 residues in the CDR3. Germline CDR1 reads SGHRS; CDR2 reads YFSETQ.

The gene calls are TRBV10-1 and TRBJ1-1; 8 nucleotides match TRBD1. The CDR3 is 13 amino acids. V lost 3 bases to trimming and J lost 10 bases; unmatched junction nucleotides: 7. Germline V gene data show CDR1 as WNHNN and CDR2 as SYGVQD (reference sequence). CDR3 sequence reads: CASSEDGTGRAFF. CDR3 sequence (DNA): TGCGCCAGCAGTGAAGATGGGACAGGTCGAGCTTTCTTT.

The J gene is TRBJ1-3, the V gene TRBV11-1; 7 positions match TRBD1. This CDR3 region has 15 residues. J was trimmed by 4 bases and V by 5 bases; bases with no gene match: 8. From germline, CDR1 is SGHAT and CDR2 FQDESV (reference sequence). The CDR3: CASSPGQSTGNTIYF. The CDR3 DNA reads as TGTGCCAGCAGCCCGGGACAGAGTACCGGAAACACCATATATTTT.

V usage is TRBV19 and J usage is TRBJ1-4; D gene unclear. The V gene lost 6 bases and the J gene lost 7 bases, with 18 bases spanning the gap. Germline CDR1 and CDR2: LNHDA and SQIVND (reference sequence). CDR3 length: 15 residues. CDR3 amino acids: CASSPGGLGSEKLFF. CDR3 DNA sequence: TGTGCCAGTAGCCCCGGCGGGCTCGGTAGTGAAAAACTGTTTTTT.

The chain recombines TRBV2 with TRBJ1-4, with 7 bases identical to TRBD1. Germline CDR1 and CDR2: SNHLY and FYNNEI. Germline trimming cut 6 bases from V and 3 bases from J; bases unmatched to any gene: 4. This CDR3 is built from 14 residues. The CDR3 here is CASRVDRSNEKLFF. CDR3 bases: TGTGCCAGCAGGGTGGACAGGTCTAATGAAAAACTGTTTTTT.

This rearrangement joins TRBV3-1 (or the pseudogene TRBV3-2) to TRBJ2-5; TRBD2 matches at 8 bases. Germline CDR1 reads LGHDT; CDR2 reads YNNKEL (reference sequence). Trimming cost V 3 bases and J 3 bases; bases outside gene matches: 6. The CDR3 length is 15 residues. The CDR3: CASSHRGGAEETQYF. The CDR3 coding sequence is TGTGCCAGCAGCCACCGGGGGGGCGCTGAAGAGACCCAGTACTTC.

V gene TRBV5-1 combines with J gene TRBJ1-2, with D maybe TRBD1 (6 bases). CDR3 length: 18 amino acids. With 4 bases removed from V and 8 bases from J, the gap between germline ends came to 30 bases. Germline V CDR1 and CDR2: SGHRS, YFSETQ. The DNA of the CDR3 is TGCGCCAGCAGCGGCGGGCCAGGGGCAAGCGTAAATTTCTACGGCTACACCTTC. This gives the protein CASSGGPGASVNFYGYTF.